This TCR beta chain stems from a study of tumor and adjacent non-tumor tissue in lung cancer. A word on this clonotype: Its antigen is unknown. Since a much larger clone is just one base distant, this may be a read error.

The study's findings and limits: Top 100 clones took a larger repertoire share in normal lung. Tumor tissue had significantly higher TCR diversity than normal lung.

The CDR3 contains 17 residues. Germline CDR1 is MNHNS and CDR2 is SASEGT. J lost 0 bases, V lost 5 bases, and 9 bases had no gene match. RNA was extracted from bulk tissue without any cell sorting. Distant lung tissue was collected more than 3 cm away from the tumor edge. Chemotherapy-naive patients with new lung cancer underwent thoracic surgery in China, August–late 2014. TCRbeta libraries were built with three rounds of nested PCR, modified from ARM-PCR. TCRdb passed the multiplex PCR reads through MiXCR, listing each CDR3 protein once. The sample has some 80,000 distinct CDR3 sequences; roughly 80% are singletons.

The sequenced sample consisted of distant non-tumor lung tissue. This clonotype was sampled from a man in his 60s with non-small cell lung cancer. The chain is built from TRBV6-1 and TRBJ2-5; 10 bases map to TRBD2. The CDR3 loop is CASSSGLARRYQETQYF. The DNA for the CDR3 is TGTGCCAGCAGTTCGGGACTAGCGAGGAGGTACCAAGAGACCCAGTACTTC.